These 23 T cell receptor beta chains originate from one sample sequenced in a study of blood T cell repertoires in COVID-19. Repertoires were generated with immunoSEQ multiplex PCR, while TCRdb's copy carries only in-frame clones and drops some. Of roughly 250,000 clones listed, about nine tenths were seen once; the top ten hold around 3.5%. What was sequenced was peripheral blood. The receptors stem from a woman in her forties with acute or convalescent COVID-19.

The V call is TRBV5-1, the J call TRBJ1-2; a weak D match, TRBD1 (6 bases). V was pared by 1 base and J by 6 bases, with 16 bases between. Germline CDR1 reads SGHRS; CDR2 reads YFSETQ. This CDR3 is 15 amino acids long. The CDR3 reads CASSLRLGAQDGYTF. The CDR3 coding sequence is TGCGCCAGCAGCTTGCGTTTGGGGGCGCAGGATGGCTACACCTTC.

This clone was observed once. This rearrangement joins TRBV9 to TRBJ2-1; 9 bases align to TRBD2. The CDR3 has 16 residues. CDR1 SGDLS and CDR2 YYNGEE come from the germline V gene. V lost 6 bases, J lost 4 bases, and 11 bases stayed unmatched. The DNA of the CDR3 is TGTGCCAGCACCCCGGACCTAGCGGGGATGTACAATGAGCAGTTCTTC. It is translated as CASTPDLAGMYNEQFF.

The J gene is TRBJ1-5, the V gene TRBV2, with D possibly TRBD1 on 6 matching bases. V was cut by 3 bases and J by 4 bases, with 13 bases left in between. From germline, CDR1 is SNHLY and CDR2 FYNNEI. This CDR3 comprises 15 residues. The CDR3 sequence: CASSESSGVNQPQHF. Here the CDR3 DNA reads TGTGCCAGCAGTGAGTCATCAGGGGTGAATCAGCCCCAGCATTTT.

This chain links TRBV19 with TRBJ1-4; possible D gene TRBD1, 6 bases. The DNA end lines up better with TRBJ2-2; the J call may be wrong. CDR3 length equals 12 residues. Germline CDR1 reads LNHDA; CDR2 reads SQIVND (reference sequence). CDR3: CASSNRDRELFF. CDR3 DNA: TGTGCCAGTAGTAACCGGGACAGGGAGCTGTTTTTT.

The chain recombines TRBV3-1 (or the pseudogene TRBV3-2) with TRBJ2-2, with 7 bases lining up with TRBD1. Germline loops: CDR1 LGHDT, CDR2 YNNKEL (reference sequence). The CDR3 loop spans 17 amino acids. V lost 3 bases to trimming and J lost 1 base; unmatched junction nucleotides: 8. As DNA, the CDR3 is TGTGCCAGCAGCCATGAATACAGGGGTCTGAACACCGGGGAGCTGTTTTTT. Translating gives CASSHEYRGLNTGELFF.

CDR3: CASSESPGTSYGYTF. CDR3 DNA: TGTGCCAGCAGTGAATCTCCCGGGACAAGCTATGGCTACACCTTC. J is TRBJ1-2 and V is TRBV2, with D tentatively TRBD1 (6 bases). CDR3 size: 15 residues. The germline gives CDR1 SNHLY, CDR2 FYNNEI. Trimming cost V 2 bases and J 4 bases, with 14 bases left between them.

This chain uses TRBV2 with TRBJ2-1; 10 bases agree with TRBD1. The junction had 13 bases not matched to a gene; V was cut back by 7 bases and J by 7 bases. The germline CDR1 and CDR2 sequences are SNHLY and FYNNEI. CDR3 length equals 16 residues. DNA for the CDR3: TGTGCCAGCATTGGGGGCAGGGGACAGGGGTTGAATGAGCAGTTCTTC. The encoded protein is CASIGGRGQGLNEQFF.

This clone has just one count. V and J are TRBV11-2 and TRBJ1-2; 7 bases are shared with TRBD1. Germline loops: CDR1 SGHAT, CDR2 FQNNGV. The CDR3 is 13 residues long. V lost 5 bases and J lost 8; bases outside the gene matches: 8. CDR3 protein: CASSHDRVYGYTF. The CDR3, as DNA: TGTGCCAGCAGCCATGACAGGGTATACGGCTACACCTTC.

The chain combines TRBV5-8 with TRBJ1-6; D uncertain. Trimming cost V 2 bases and J 1 base, with 10 bases left between them. CDR1 is SGHTS, CDR2 YDEGEE, per germline. This CDR3 comprises 16 residues. In nucleotides, the CDR3 is TGTGCCAGCAGCTTACGGGTTGGGTCCTATAATTCACCCCTCCACTTT. It encodes CASSLRVGSYNSPLHF. The variable domain in full, with the rest retrieved from reference TRBV5-8 and TRBJ1-6, is EAGVTQSPTHLIKTRGQQATLRCSPISGHTSVYWYQQALGLGLQFLLWYDEGEERNRGNFPPRFSGRQFPNYSSELNVNALELEDSALYLCASSLRVGSYNSPLHFGNGTRLTVT.

In this sample, this clone turned up once. The chain carries TRBV10-3 and TRBJ1-2; possibly TRBD1 for D (5 bases). The CDR3 is 14 residues long. Germline V gives CDR1 ENHRY, CDR2 SYGVKD. V lost 3 bases, J lost 3 bases, and 11 bases lay in between. CDR3: CAISDQGSDYGYTF. DNA of the CDR3: TGTGCCATCAGTGATCAGGGATCGGACTATGGCTACACCTTC.

This clone was observed a single time. J is TRBJ2-3 and V is TRBV19, with D possibly matching TRBD1 (6 bases). Trimming shortened V by 5 bases and J by 2 bases, and 20 bases separated the two germline ends. This CDR3 has 17 residues. CDR1 is LNHDA, CDR2 SQIVND, per germline (reference sequence). The CDR3 bases are TGTGCCAGTAGTTTTTTGTCCCGGGACACTTCCACAGATACGCAGTATTTT. Amino acids: CASSFLSRDTSTDTQYF.

The chain has TRBV6-5 and TRBJ2-1; the match to TRBD2 covers 8 bases. The germline V gene encodes CDR1 MNHEY and CDR2 SVGAGI. The ends lost 8 bases at V and 7 bases at J; junction bases unmatched: 4. The CDR3 totals 12 residues. Here the CDR3 reads CASSRGANEQFF. Here the CDR3 DNA reads TGTGCCAGCTCGCGGGGGGCAAATGAGCAGTTCTTC.

The sample holds one count of this clone. This rearrangement joins TRBV20-1 to TRBJ2-3; D is unresolved. The CDR3 totals 11 residues. Germline V CDR1 and CDR2: DFQATT, SNEGSKA (reference sequence). V was shortened by 5 bases and J by 8 bases, with 11 bases between the two germline ends. DNA of the CDR3: TGCAGTGCTCCTCTCGTCGGTACGCAGTATTTT. Its protein product is CSAPLVGTQYF.

This chain connects TRBV5-1 to TRBJ2-1; TRBD1 matches 11 bases. V trimming: 2 bases; J trimming: 3 bases; junction bases outside the gene matches: 1. The CDR3 is 15 amino acids. CDR1 and CDR2 from the germline V gene are SGHRS and YFSETQ. CDR3 in amino acids: CASSFGTGGYNEQFF. DNA of the CDR3: TGCGCCAGCAGCTTTGGGACAGGGGGCTACAATGAGCAGTTCTTC.

This chain connects TRBV6-1 to TRBJ1-2; 9 nucleotides line up with TRBD1. This CDR3 has 16 amino acids. CDR1 and CDR2 (germline): MNHNS, SASEGT. The junction had 6 bases not matched to a gene; V was cut back by 3 bases and J by 1 base. DNA for the CDR3: TGTGCCAGCAGTGACCCCGGGACAGGGAGTAACTATGGCTACACCTTC. Translating it yields CASSDPGTGSNYGYTF.

The J gene is TRBJ1-3, the V gene TRBV4-1; 9 nucleotides match TRBD1. Germline V gene lookup returns CDR1 MGHRA and CDR2 YSYEKL. This CDR3 is 16 amino acids long. V was clipped by 3 bases and J by 3 bases; unmatched bases: 6. CDR3 protein: CASSQWGQGRGNTIYF. DNA for the CDR3: TGCGCCAGCAGCCAGTGGGGACAGGGCCGTGGAAACACCATATATTTT.

The V gene is TRBV3-1 (or the pseudogene TRBV3-2), the J gene TRBJ1-1, with a tentative D call TRBD1 (6 bases). The CDR3 loop spans 12 amino acids. V was trimmed by 4 bases and J by 11 bases, leaving 14 bases between them. Germline V lookup: CDR1 LGHDT, CDR2 YNNKEL (reference sequence). In nucleotides, the CDR3 is TGTGCCAGCAGCCCCACAGGGAACACGGCTTTCTTT. Its translation: CASSPTGNTAFF.

The V and J genes are TRBV5-4 and TRBJ1-1; no clear D gene. The CDR3 contains 15 residues. The V gene's germline CDR1 is SGHNT and CDR2 YYREEE (reference sequence). Trimming removed 0 bases at V and 0 bases at J, with 9 bases between. CDR3 in DNA: TGTGCCAGCAGCTTGGAGTGGGAGATGAACACTGAAGCTTTCTTT. This encodes CASSLEWEMNTEAFF.

The V call is TRBV29-1, the J call TRBJ1-1, with D possibly being TRBD1 (5 bases). This CDR3 is 10 amino acids long. Germline CDR1 reads SQVTM; CDR2 reads ANQGSEA. V lost 7 bases and J lost 11, with 14 bases in between. Here the CDR3 reads CSASGLSAFF. The CDR3 region has the DNA TGCAGCGCCTCAGGGCTTTCGGCTTTCTTT.

CDR3 sequence reads: CASSFPGRRGYTF. CDR3 coding DNA: TGTGCCAGCAGCTTTCCTGGGAGGCGTGGCTACACCTTC. This chain connects TRBV7-9 to TRBJ1-2; D unresolved. V lost 3 bases to trimming and J lost 7 bases, with 12 bases between them. The germline V gene has CDR1 SEHNR and CDR2 FQNEAQ (reference sequence). This CDR3 is 13 amino acids long.

The gene calls are TRBV27 and TRBJ1-5, with 8 bases aligning to TRBD1. Germline V gene sequence: CDR1 MNHEY, CDR2 SMNVEV (reference sequence). The CDR3 runs to 15 residues. The V gene end was trimmed by 2 bases and the J gene end by 9 bases; junction bases not matched to a gene: 9. The CDR3 loop is CASSLVGQGQGPQHF. CDR3 nucleotides: TGTGCCAGCAGTTTAGTCGGACAGGGACAAGGGCCCCAGCATTTT.

This rearrangement joins TRBV5-1 to TRBJ1-6; tentatively, D is TRBD1 (6 bases). The CDR3 covers 17 residues. Looked up from germline, CDR1 is SGHRS and CDR2 is YFSETQ. The germline V and J ends were trimmed by 0 bases and 8 bases, with 18 bases remaining between them. DNA of the CDR3: TGCGCCAGCAGCTTGGCCCCGACAGCGAAGGGGGATTCACCCCTCCACTTT. As protein: CASSLAPTAKGDSPLHF.

The rearrangement uses TRBV10-3 and TRBJ1-4; TRBD1 agrees at 9 bases. The V gene end was trimmed by 10 bases and the J gene end by 8 bases; junction bases not matched to a gene: 5. Germline values: CDR1 ENHRY, CDR2 SYGVKD. This CDR3 is 12 amino acids long. DNA of the CDR3: TGTGCCACCCGGGACAGGGACGAAAAACTGTTTTTT. It encodes CATRDRDEKLFF.